One sample yielded the 18 T cell receptor beta chains listed below, sequenced in a study of cytomegalovirus exposure and HLA in healthy donors. PCR amplification relied on 60 Vbeta primers (plus 13 Jbeta primers). TCRdb keeps only in-frame clones here, not all; method: immunoSEQ multiplex PCR. The table shows about 130,000 clones, with 70% to 80% occurring only once. The sample taken for sequencing was PBMCs. The source is a man aged 50 to 60 in good health and CMV-seronegative.

In its sample, this clone was seen a few times. The rearrangement uses TRBV4-1 and TRBJ2-1; 9 bases align to TRBD2. There are 16 residues in the CDR3. J was trimmed by 6 bases and V by 4 bases; bases with no gene match: 10. CDR1 and CDR2 (germline): MGHRA, YSYEKL. In DNA form, the CDR3 reads TGCGCCAGCAGCCCGCCTGTGGCTAGCGGGACCAATGAGCAGTTCTTC. Its translation: CASSPPVASGTNEQFF.

V usage is TRBV10-2 and J usage is TRBJ1-1, with D maybe TRBD1 (6 bases). Trimming pared 5 bases from V and 1 base from J, leaving 14 bases between. CDR3 length: 15 residues. The V gene's germline CDR1 is WSHSY and CDR2 SAAADI. The chain's CDR3 is CASSQSTGTNTEAFF. CDR3 coding DNA: TGCGCCAGCAGTCAATCGACAGGCACGAACACTGAAGCTTTCTTT.

This clone has only a few counts. The rearrangement links TRBV10-3 to TRBJ1-4; D is undetermined. Looked up from germline, CDR1 is ENHRY and CDR2 is SYGVKD. The CDR3 runs 11 residues. CDR3 in DNA: TGTGCTATCCGGGATGGTGAAAAACTGTTTTTT. The encoded protein is CAIRDGEKLFF.

The chain carries TRBV18 and TRBJ1-2; a weak D match, TRBD1 (6 bases). V was clipped by 4 bases and J by 2 bases, with 8 bases between them. Looked up from germline, CDR1 is KGHSH and CDR2 is LQKENI. This CDR3 has 13 residues. This chain's CDR3 is CASSRDTNYGYTF. CDR3 DNA sequence: TGTGCCAGCTCACGGGACACCAACTATGGCTACACCTTC.

This clone has more than one count but fewer than ten. The CDR3 DNA reads TGTGCCAGCAGCTTAGGGGGACAGGGTTTCCATACCTCCTACGAGCAGTACTTC. Amino acids: CASSLGGQGFHTSYEQYF. The rearrangement joins TRBV7-2 to TRBJ2-7, with 9 bases matching TRBD1. V was pared by 1 base and J by 0 bases, with 10 bases of the junction left unmatched. Germline CDR1 SGHTA, CDR2 FQGNSA. This CDR3 is 18 amino acids long.

The gene calls are TRBV30 and TRBJ2-2, with 7 bases lining up with TRBD2. The J segment lost 7 bases and the V segment lost 0 bases, leaving 17 bases of the junction unmatched. Germline V gives CDR1 GTSNPN, CDR2 SVGIG (reference sequence). The CDR3 runs to 18 residues. In DNA, the CDR3 is TGTGCCTGGAGTGTACCCCGCGGGAGTGGGATCAGAGGCGGGGAGCTGTTTTTT. Translated: CAWSVPRGSGIRGGELFF.

V is TRBV28 and J is TRBJ1-5; 8 bases match TRBD1. This CDR3 has 15 residues. CDR1 is MDHEN and CDR2 is SYDVKM in the germline V gene. The V segment lost 6 bases and the J segment 0 bases; nucleotides outside the gene matches: 4. The CDR3 nucleotides read TGTGCCAGCAGACAGGGGGGGGATAGCAATCAGCCCCAGCATTTT. As protein: CASRQGGDSNQPQHF.

The rearrangement uses TRBV2 and TRBJ2-1, with TRBD1 matching over 10 bases. With V trimmed by 7 bases and J by 4 bases, 1 base remained unmatched. Germline V gives CDR1 SNHLY, CDR2 FYNNEI. The CDR3 loop spans 13 amino acids. CDR3 sequence: CASTGQGYNEQFF. In nucleotides, the CDR3 is TGTGCCAGCACGGGACAGGGGTACAATGAGCAGTTCTTC.

This clone was found a few times. This chain links TRBV4-3 with TRBJ2-7, with a possible D match to TRBD1 (5 bases). Trimming stripped 4 bases from V and 5 bases from J, with 15 bases between. Germline CDR1 and CDR2: LGHNA and YSLEER. The length of the CDR3 is 14 residues. The CDR3 here is CASSLDLSRDEQYF. Here the CDR3 DNA reads TGCGCCAGCAGCCTAGACTTGAGCAGGGACGAGCAGTACTTC.

The V call is TRBV7-9, the J call TRBJ2-5; possibly TRBD2 for D (7 bases). Germline CDR1 reads SEHNR; CDR2 reads FQNEAQ (reference sequence). The CDR3 contains 15 residues. The ends were cut back, 5 bases at V and 5 bases at J, with 18 bases in the middle. CDR3 protein: CASSPGEGHIETQYF. In nucleotides, the CDR3 is TGTGCCAGCAGCCCGGGGGAGGGACATATTGAGACCCAGTACTTC. Drawing the rest from reference TRBV7-9 and TRBJ2-5, the complete variable domain is DTGVSQNPRHKITKRGQNVTFRCDPISEHNRLYWYRQTLGQGPEFLTYFQNEAQLEKSRLLSDRFSAERPKGSFSTLEIQRTEQGDSAMYLCASSPGEGHIETQYFGPGTRLLVL.

The chain carries TRBV5-1 and TRBJ1-2; 9 bases match TRBD1. Germline CDR1 reads SGHRS; CDR2 reads YFSETQ. CDR3 length equals 15 residues. The trim removed 4 bases at V and 6 bases at J, leaving 10 bases unmatched. CDR3 in amino acids: CASSAEGQGRNGYTF. The CDR3 DNA reads as TGCGCCAGCAGCGCAGAGGGACAGGGTAGGAATGGCTACACCTTC.

The chain recombines TRBV5-4 with TRBJ2-3; no reliable D call. The V end was cut by 0 bases, the J end by 4 bases, with 6 bases between. From germline, CDR1 is SGHNT and CDR2 YYREEE (reference sequence). CDR3 size: 13 residues. The CDR3 is CASSLEESDTQYF. The CDR3 region has the DNA TGTGCCAGCAGCTTGGAGGAGTCAGATACGCAGTATTTT.

V usage is TRBV21-1 and J usage is TRBJ2-7; the table's D gene call, TRBD1, was not cross checked with the DNA. TRBV21-1 is tagged as a pseudogene. The CDR3 is made up of 12 amino acids. For the CDR3, the DNA is TGTGCCCCTCTCCCCACAGGGGGCGAGCAGTACTTC. Its protein product is CAPLPTGGEQYF.

The chain joins TRBV6-5 to TRBJ2-7; 12 positions agree with TRBD1. The CDR3 is 16 amino acids. The germline V gene encodes CDR1 MNHEY and CDR2 SVGAGI. The trim removed 0 bases at V and 4 bases at J, leaving 4 bases unmatched. CDR3 DNA sequence: TGTGCCAGCAGTTACTCAGGGGGACAGGGGGCTTACGAGCAGTACTTC. Its translation is CASSYSGGQGAYEQYF.

The J gene is TRBJ1-1, the V gene TRBV16; TRBD1 matches 8 bases. The germline V gene encodes CDR1 KGHSY and CDR2 FQNENV. Germline trimming cut 4 bases from V and 1 base from J; bases unmatched to any gene: 5. This CDR3 comprises 15 residues. CDR3 loop: CASSREGQANTEAFF. The CDR3 bases are TGTGCCAGCAGCCGCGAGGGACAGGCGAACACTGAAGCTTTCTTT.

Only one count was recorded for this clone. J is TRBJ2-5 and V is TRBV7-6; no reliable D call. The CDR3 is 13 amino acids. Trimming took off 1 base at V and 1 base at J, with 4 bases between the two ends. CDR1 is SGHVS and CDR2 is FNYEAQ in the germline V gene. The CDR3 reads CASSLVGQETQYF. The CDR3 nucleotides read TGTGCCAGCAGCTTAGTCGGCCAAGAGACCCAGTACTTC.

The J gene is TRBJ2-2, the V gene TRBV19, with D possibly matching TRBD1 (6 bases). The V end was cut by 2 bases, the J end by 3 bases, with 13 bases between. CDR1 and CDR2 (germline): LNHDA, SQIVND (reference sequence). The CDR3 has 16 residues. CDR3 loop: CASSILRAGDTGELFF. CDR3 bases: TGTGCCAGTAGTATATTAAGGGCAGGGGACACCGGGGAGCTGTTTTTT.

The chain carries TRBV5-1 and TRBJ1-1; TRBD1 agrees at 9 bases. V shed 3 bases and J 0 bases; nucleotides not matched to a gene: 6. The CDR3 runs to 16 residues. Per the germline V gene, CDR1 is SGHRS and CDR2 is YFSETQ. The CDR3: CASSSGDRAMNTEAFF. The CDR3 DNA is TGCGCCAGCAGCTCAGGGGACAGGGCAATGAACACTGAAGCTTTCTTT. Full variable domain (rest looked up from reference TRBV5-1 and TRBJ1-1): KAGVTQTPRYLIKTRGQQVTLSCSPISGHRSVSWYQQTPGQGLQFLFEYFSETQRNKGNFPGRFSGRQFSNSRSEMNVSTLELGDSALYLCASSSGDRAMNTEAFFGQGTRLTVV.